Each of the 5 T cell receptor beta chains below was sequenced from the same sample in a study of blood T cell repertoires in COVID-19. TCRdb keeps only in-frame clones here, not all; method: immunoSEQ multiplex PCR. The table lists some 220,000 clones, 70% to 90% of them singletons, with 2.9% in the top ten. What was sequenced was peripheral blood. These receptors originate from a man in his fifties who had recovered from COVID-19.

The gene calls are TRBV14 and TRBJ2-1, with TRBD2 as a possible D gene (6 bases). This CDR3 is 15 amino acids long. Trimming removed 2 bases at V and 2 bases at J, with 10 bases between. Germline-derived CDR1 and CDR2 are SGHDN and FVKESK. The CDR3 DNA reads TGTGCCAGCAGCCAATCCGGCGGGGCCTACAATGAGCAGTTCTTC. Protein product: CASSQSGGAYNEQFF.

The count of this clone is one. V and J are TRBV27 and TRBJ2-1; 9 nucleotides agree with TRBD2. The germline gives CDR1 MNHEY, CDR2 SMNVEV (reference sequence). The J segment lost 0 bases and the V segment lost 5 bases, leaving 8 bases of the junction unmatched. The length of the CDR3 is 17 residues. DNA of the CDR3: TGTGCCAGCAGTGAGCTGACTAGCGGAGTCTCCTACAATGAGCAGTTCTTC. Translating it yields CASSELTSGVSYNEQFF.

The chain is built from TRBV7-9 and TRBJ2-7; 11 bases are shared with TRBD1. CDR1 SEHNR and CDR2 FQNEAQ come from the germline V gene (reference sequence). The CDR3 is 14 amino acids. V trimming: 3 bases; J trimming: 8 bases; junction bases outside the gene matches: 6. The CDR3 DNA reads TGTGCCAGCAGCTTGGGACAGGGGGGATTCAAGCAGTACTTC. This codes for CASSLGQGGFKQYF.

This sequence joins TRBV30 and TRBJ1-5, with D unresolved. The CDR3 totals 14 residues. Trimming took off 5 bases at V and 0 bases at J, with 11 bases between the two ends. In germline, CDR1 is GTSNPN, CDR2 SVGIG (reference sequence). CDR3 amino acids: CAWSNFYSNQPQHF. The CDR3 coding sequence is TGTGCCTGGTCTAACTTCTATAGCAATCAGCCCCAGCATTTT.

V and J are TRBV7-8 and TRBJ1-1; the match to TRBD1 covers 7 bases. Germline-derived CDR1 and CDR2 are SGHVS and FQNEAQ. This CDR3 region has 15 residues. V trimming: 4 bases; J trimming: 0 bases; junction bases outside the gene matches: 5. The chain's CDR3 is CASSSQGQLNTEAFF. CDR3 sequence (DNA): TGTGCCAGCAGCTCGCAGGGACAGCTGAACACTGAAGCTTTCTTT.